What follows describes a single T cell receptor beta chain. The sample is drawn from a study of blood T cell repertoires in COVID-19. Overall study: COVID-19 samples, acute and convalescent, were from the United States, Italy and Spain. The cDNA or gDNA used as material had been derived from T cells, B-cell-depleted T cells, or PBMCs.

Methods used by the authors: Reference gene primer amplification in the assay estimated nucleated cell counts. Only in-frame clones appear in the TCRdb table, and some are missing; sequencing was by immunoSEQ multiplex PCR. That table supplies the V and J calls and clone size; D and trimming were determined from the DNA. Here the sample spans approximately 63,000 clones, 80% to 90% being singletons. Between the trimmed V and J ends, which lost 4 bases and 4 bases, there was a span of 11 bases. The CDR3 covers 14 residues. Germline V lookup: CDR1 LGHDT, CDR2 YNNKEL (reference sequence). The clonotype comes from a woman of 80 years or more with acute or convalescent COVID-19. The source material was peripheral blood. V usage is TRBV3-1 (or the pseudogene TRBV3-2) and J usage is TRBJ1-3; weak D call: TRBD1 (6 bases). The CDR3 region has the DNA TGTGCCAGCAGCCCCAGGGGTAACGGAAACACCATATATTTT. Protein: CASSPRGNGNTIYF.